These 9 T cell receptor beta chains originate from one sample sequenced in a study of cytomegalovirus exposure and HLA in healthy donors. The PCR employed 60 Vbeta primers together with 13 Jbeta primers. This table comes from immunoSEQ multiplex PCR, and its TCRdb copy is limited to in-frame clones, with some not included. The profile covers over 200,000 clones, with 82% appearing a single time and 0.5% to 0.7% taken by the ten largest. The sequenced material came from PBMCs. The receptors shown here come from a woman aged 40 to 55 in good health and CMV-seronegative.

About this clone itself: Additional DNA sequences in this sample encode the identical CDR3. The CDR3 bases are TGTGCCAGCAGTCTCGCGAGCTCCTACAATGAGCAGTTCTTC. It is translated as CASSLASSYNEQFF. This chain joins TRBV27 and TRBJ2-1; D unclear. The CDR3 contains 14 residues. Trimming left V 5 bases short and J 0 bases short, with 8 bases between. Germline V gene data show CDR1 as MNHEY and CDR2 as SMNVEV (reference sequence).

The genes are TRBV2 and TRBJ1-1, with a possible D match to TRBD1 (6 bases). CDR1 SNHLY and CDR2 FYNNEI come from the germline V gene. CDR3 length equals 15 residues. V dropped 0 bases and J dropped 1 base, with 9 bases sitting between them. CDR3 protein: CASSEARGANTEAFF. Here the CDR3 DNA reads TGTGCCAGCAGTGAAGCCAGGGGCGCGAACACTGAAGCTTTCTTT.

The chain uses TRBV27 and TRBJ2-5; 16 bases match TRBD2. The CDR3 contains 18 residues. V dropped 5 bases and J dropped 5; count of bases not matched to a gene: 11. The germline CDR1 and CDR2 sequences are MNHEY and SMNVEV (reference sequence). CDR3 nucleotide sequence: TGTGCCAGCAGTACCGGGACTAGCGGGGGGGCTGGGTGGGAGACCCAGTACTTC. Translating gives CASSTGTSGGAGWETQYF.

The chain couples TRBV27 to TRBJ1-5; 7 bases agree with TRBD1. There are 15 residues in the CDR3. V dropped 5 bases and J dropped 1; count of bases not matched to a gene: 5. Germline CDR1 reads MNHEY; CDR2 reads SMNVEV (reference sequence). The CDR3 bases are TGTGCCAGCAGTCAGACAGGGAAGAGCAATCAGCCCCAGCATTTT. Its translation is CASSQTGKSNQPQHF.

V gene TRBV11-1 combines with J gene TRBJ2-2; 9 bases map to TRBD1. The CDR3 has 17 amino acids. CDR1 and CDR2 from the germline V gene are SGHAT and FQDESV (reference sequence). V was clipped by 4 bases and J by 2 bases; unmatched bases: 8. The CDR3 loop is CASSSISGQGNTGELFF. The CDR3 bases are TGTGCCAGCAGCTCCATTTCGGGACAGGGCAACACCGGGGAGCTGTTTTTT.

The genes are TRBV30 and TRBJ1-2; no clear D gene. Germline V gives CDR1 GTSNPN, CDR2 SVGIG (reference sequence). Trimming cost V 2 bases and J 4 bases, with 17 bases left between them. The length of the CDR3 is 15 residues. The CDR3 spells CAWSLTLDPVYGYTF. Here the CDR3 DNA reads TGTGCCTGGAGTTTAACCCTAGACCCGGTCTATGGCTACACCTTC.

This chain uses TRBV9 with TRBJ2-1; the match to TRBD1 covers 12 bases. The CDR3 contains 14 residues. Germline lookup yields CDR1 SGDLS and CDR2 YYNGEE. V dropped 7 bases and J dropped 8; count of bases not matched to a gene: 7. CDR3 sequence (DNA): TGTGCCAGCTCCGGGGGACAGGGGGCCCATGAGCAGTTCTTC. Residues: CASSGGQGAHEQFF.

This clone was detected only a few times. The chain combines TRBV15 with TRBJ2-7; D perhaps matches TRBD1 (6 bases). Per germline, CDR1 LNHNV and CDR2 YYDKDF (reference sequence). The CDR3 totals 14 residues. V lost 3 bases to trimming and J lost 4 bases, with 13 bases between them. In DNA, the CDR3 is TGTGCCACCAGCAGGGGCGGACAGACGTACGAGCAGTACTTC. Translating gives CATSRGGQTYEQYF.

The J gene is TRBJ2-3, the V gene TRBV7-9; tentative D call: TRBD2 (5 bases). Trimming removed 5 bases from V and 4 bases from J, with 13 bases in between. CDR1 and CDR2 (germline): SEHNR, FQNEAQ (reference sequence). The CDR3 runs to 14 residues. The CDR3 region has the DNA TGTGCCAGCAGCCACCCCCCCGGGGCAGATACGCAGTATTTT. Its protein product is CASSHPPGADTQYF.